This T cell receptor (beta chain) was found in a study of TIL therapy for anti-PD-1-resistant metastatic lung cancer. The time point is: pre-treatment sample, taken before nivolumab and TIL therapy. The tumor samples were excised metastases, mostly pleural nodules or supraclavicular lymph nodes. Progressing patients received lymphodepletion, expanded TIL infusion and IL-2. The immunoSEQ assay was v3. Produced via immunoSEQ multiplex PCR; TCRdb's table is partial and in-frame only. The data show more than 25,000 clones, roughly 72% seen once. Germline V gene sequence: CDR1 SGHTA, CDR2 FQGNSA. V shed 2 bases and J shed 1 base, with 9 bases lying between them. This CDR3 has 14 amino acids. Study-wide points: This highly selected cohort may not generalize to typical lung cancer patients.

Remarks on this clone: Its cognate antigen is unknown.

This specimen was tumor tissue, taken at baseline. The V and J genes are TRBV7-2 and TRBJ2-7; a possible D gene is TRBD2 (6 bases). This TCR came from a person between 30 and 80 years old with non-small cell lung cancer. CDR3 loop: CASSLTSSSYEQYF. The CDR3 DNA is TGTGCCAGCAGCTTAACTAGCTCATCCTACGAGCAGTACTTC. The full variable domain, with the rest looked up from reference TRBV7-2 and TRBJ2-7, is GAGVSQSPSNKVTEKGKDVELRCDPISGHTALYWYRQSLGQGLEFLIYFQGNSAPDKSGLPSDRFSAERTGGSVSTLTIQRTQQEDSAVYLCASSLTSSSYEQYFGPGTRLTVT.